This T cell receptor (beta chain) comes out of a study of blood T cells in healthy people across ages. Whole-study findings and limits: Unsorted PBMC input precluded a conclusive naive versus antigen-experienced comparison.

A note on this clonotype: Its antigen is as yet unknown.

A second PCR, run for about 7 to 11 cycles, used a sample-barcoded 5' primer plus a J-beta primer mix. TCRdb re-called the 5' RACE reads through MiXCR, storing one row per CDR3 protein. The sample has around 800,000 distinct CDR3 sequences; about 62% are singletons. The V and J ends lost 1 base and 7 bases respectively, with 10 bases between them. The CDR3 is 13 amino acids. Germline V gives CDR1 LNHNV, CDR2 YYDKDF (reference sequence). The J gene is TRBJ1-2, the V gene TRBV15; D remains unclear. This receptor was taken from a man younger than 40 in good health. Sequencing used blood. CDR3 loop: CATSRGGLGGYTF. In DNA form, the CDR3 reads TGTGCCACCAGCAGAGGAGGGTTGGGTGGCTACACCTTC. Supplemented by reference TRBV15 and TRBJ1-2, the full variable domain reads DAMVIQNPRYQVTQFGKPVTLSCSQTLNHNVMYWYQQKSSQAPKLLFHYYDKDFNNEADTPDNFQSRRPNTSFCFLDIRSPGLGDTAMYLCATSRGGLGGYTFGSGTRLTVV.